This T cell receptor beta chain originates from a study of blood T cells in healthy people across ages. The V gene's germline CDR1 is SEHNR and CDR2 FQNEAQ (reference sequence). The CDR3 runs to 14 residues. Trimming stripped 7 bases from V and 6 bases from J, with 18 bases between. It was with a sample-barcoded 5' primer and a J-beta primer mix that a second PCR of roughly 7 to 12 cycles was run. TCRdb independently ran MiXCR on the 5' RACE reads; one entry per CDR3 protein. This table has about 1 million distinct CDR3 sequences, roughly a quarter appearing once. These same records also appear under a second study, on T cells of mothers and their children.

This receptor was obtained from a girl between 2 and 10 years old in good health. Source material: blood. This chain connects TRBV7-9 to TRBJ1-2; TRBD1 is a possible D gene (6 bases). CDR3 nucleotide sequence: TGTGCCAGCACGGTCGGGGGGGCGTCAAATGGCTACACCTTC. This encodes CASTVGGASNGYTF.